This T cell receptor (beta chain) was identified during a study of identical twins. Germline loops: CDR1 MNHNS, CDR2 SASEGT. J lost 4 bases, V lost 8 bases, and 10 bases had no gene match. This CDR3 comprises 14 residues. Points from the study as a whole: Models, which agreed with sharing between unrelated individuals, nonetheless underestimated the out-of-frame TCR alpha sharing seen in monozygotic twins. With abundant cord blood beta clonotypes, insertions were fewer; memory repertoires showed no such pattern.

With regard to this clonotype: Its antigen is undetermined.

TCRdb fed the 5' RACE reads into MiXCR, producing one record per CDR3 protein. The repertoire holds about 490,000 distinct CDR3 sequences, with around 15% as singletons. These data also featured in a second study, about yellow fever vaccine responses in identical twins.

The clonotype comes from a woman under 30 in good health. The V gene is TRBV6-1, the J gene TRBJ1-1, with 7 bases that match TRBD1. The sequenced sample consisted of CD4+ T cells sorted from blood. CDR3 sequence (DNA): TGTGCCAGCGTAAGAACAGGGGTCGTCACTGAAGCTTTCTTT. This codes for CASVRTGVVTEAFF.